Shown below are 10 T cell receptor beta chains from a single sample sequenced in a study of blood T cell repertoires in COVID-19. Produced via immunoSEQ multiplex PCR; TCRdb's table is partial and in-frame only. This table has a few hundred thousand clones, about 85% appearing once. Material for sequencing was peripheral blood. The receptors derive from a young woman with acute or convalescent COVID-19.

The chain joins TRBV20-1 to TRBJ1-2, with 8 bases identical to TRBD1. The CDR3 contains 11 residues. From germline, CDR1 is DFQATT and CDR2 SNEGSKA (reference sequence). Germline trimming cut 7 bases from V and 4 bases from J; bases unmatched to any gene: 2. CDR3 DNA: TGCAGTGGGGGGACAGGCTATGGCTACACCTTC. Its protein is CSGGTGYGYTF.

In this sample, this clone turned up once. This sequence joins TRBV15 and TRBJ1-1, with TRBD1 as a possible D gene (6 bases). Germline V CDR1 and CDR2: LNHNV, YYDKDF (reference sequence). The length of the CDR3 is 16 residues. Trimming took off 0 bases at V and 3 bases at J, with 14 bases between the two ends. CDR3 loop: CATSRDLGAGDTEAFF. CDR3 nucleotides: TGTGCCACCAGCAGAGATCTGGGGGCTGGGGACACTGAAGCTTTCTTT.

The chain employs TRBV29-1 and TRBJ1-3, with D unresolved. This CDR3 spans 13 amino acids. V was cut by 4 bases and J by 2 bases, with 9 bases left in between. CDR1 SQVTM and CDR2 ANQGSEA come from the germline V gene. CDR3 bases: TGCAGCGTTGCCGAGGTTACTGGAAACACCATATATTTT. It encodes CSVAEVTGNTIYF.

The chain joins TRBV6-5 to TRBJ1-3; 8 bases line up with TRBD1. J lost 2 bases, V lost 7 bases, and 7 bases had no gene match. The V gene's germline CDR1 is MNHEY and CDR2 SVGAGI. CDR3 length: 15 residues. The CDR3 spells CASTAGGVAGNTIYF. The CDR3, as DNA: TGTGCCAGCACGGCAGGGGGCGTAGCTGGAAACACCATATATTTT.

This clone has just a few counts. The chain has TRBV2 and TRBJ2-5; D remains unclear. The V and J ends lost 0 bases and 5 bases respectively, with 7 bases between them. The CDR3 contains 13 residues. Germline V CDR1 and CDR2: SNHLY, FYNNEI. DNA of the CDR3: TGTGCCAGCAGTGAAGCGCTTAGCGAGACCCAGTACTTC. This gives the protein CASSEALSETQYF.

The rearrangement links TRBV24-1 to TRBJ2-5; 7 nucleotides align to TRBD2. Germline CDR1 KGHDR, CDR2 SFDVKD. The V segment lost 4 bases and the J segment 5 bases; nucleotides outside the gene matches: 12. The length of the CDR3 is 16 residues. CDR3 loop: CATSEGGLDSRETQYF. The DNA of the CDR3 is TGTGCCACCAGTGAGGGCGGACTAGATTCCCGCGAGACCCAGTACTTC.

The chain combines TRBV20-1 with TRBJ1-1; tentatively, D is TRBD1 (6 bases). Trimming removed 3 bases from V and 9 bases from J, with 11 bases in between. The CDR3 totals 11 residues. Germline values: CDR1 DFQATT, CDR2 SNEGSKA (reference sequence). The CDR3 loop reads CSASSGGQAFF. The CDR3 nucleotides are TGCAGTGCTAGCTCGGGGGGCCAAGCTTTCTTT.

The chain is built from TRBV7-9 and TRBJ2-3; 8 positions agree with TRBD1. This CDR3 is 16 amino acids long. Per the germline V gene, CDR1 is SEHNR and CDR2 is FQNEAQ (reference sequence). V gave up 2 bases and J gave up 6 bases; unmatched junction bases: 10. The CDR3 spells CASSLFSTGDTDTQYF. CDR3 DNA sequence: TGTGCCAGCAGCTTATTTTCGACAGGGGATACGGATACGCAGTATTTT.

The genes are TRBV9 and TRBJ2-7; 8 nucleotides align to TRBD1. The CDR3 length is 15 residues. Trimming cost V 2 bases and J 4 bases; bases outside gene matches: 8. Per the germline V gene, CDR1 is SGDLS and CDR2 is YYNGEE. CDR3 residues: CASSVTGETWYEQYF. In nucleotides, the CDR3 is TGTGCCAGCAGCGTGACAGGGGAGACATGGTACGAGCAGTACTTC. Looking up the rest from reference TRBV9 and TRBJ2-7 gives the full variable domain: DSGVTQTPKHLITATGQRVTLRCSPRSGDLSVYWYQQSLDQGLQFLIQYYNGEERAKGNILERFSAQQFPDLHSELNLSSLELGDSALYFCASSVTGETWYEQYFGPGTRLTVT.

The V call is TRBV5-1, the J call TRBJ2-7; 8 bases are a match to TRBD2. The V segment lost 1 base and the J segment 1 base; nucleotides outside the gene matches: 7. Germline V CDR1 and CDR2: SGHRS, YFSETQ. The CDR3 is made up of 16 amino acids. CDR3 residues: CASSLIAAGESYEQYF. In DNA, the CDR3 is TGCGCCAGCAGCTTGATCGCAGCGGGGGAATCCTACGAGCAGTACTTC.